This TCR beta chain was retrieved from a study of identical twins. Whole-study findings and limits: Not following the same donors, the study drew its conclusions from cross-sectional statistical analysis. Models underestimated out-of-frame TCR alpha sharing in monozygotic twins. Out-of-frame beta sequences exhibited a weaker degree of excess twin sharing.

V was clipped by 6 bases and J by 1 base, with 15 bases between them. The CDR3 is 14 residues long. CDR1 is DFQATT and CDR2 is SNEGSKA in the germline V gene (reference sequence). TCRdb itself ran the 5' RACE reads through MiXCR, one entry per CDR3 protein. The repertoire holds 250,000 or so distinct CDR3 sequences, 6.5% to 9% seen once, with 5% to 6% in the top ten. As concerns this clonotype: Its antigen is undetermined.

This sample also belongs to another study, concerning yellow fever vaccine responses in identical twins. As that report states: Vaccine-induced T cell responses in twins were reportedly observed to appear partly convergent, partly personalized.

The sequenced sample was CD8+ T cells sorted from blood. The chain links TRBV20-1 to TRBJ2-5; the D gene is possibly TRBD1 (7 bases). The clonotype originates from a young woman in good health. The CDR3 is CSAGGQLRQETQYF. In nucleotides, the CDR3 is TGCAGTGCCGGGGGACAGCTCCGCCAAGAGACCCAGTACTTC.